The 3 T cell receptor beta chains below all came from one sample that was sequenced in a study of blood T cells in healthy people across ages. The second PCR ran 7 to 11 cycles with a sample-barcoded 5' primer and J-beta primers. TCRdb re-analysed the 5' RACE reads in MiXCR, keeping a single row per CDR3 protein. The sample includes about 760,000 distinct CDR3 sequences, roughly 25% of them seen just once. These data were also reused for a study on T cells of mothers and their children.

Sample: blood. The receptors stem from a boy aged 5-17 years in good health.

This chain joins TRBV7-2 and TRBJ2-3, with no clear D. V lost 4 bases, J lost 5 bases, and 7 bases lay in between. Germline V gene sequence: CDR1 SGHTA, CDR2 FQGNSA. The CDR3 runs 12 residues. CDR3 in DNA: TGTGCCAGCAGCTCCGTTGGAGATACGCAGTATTTT. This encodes CASSSVGDTQYF.

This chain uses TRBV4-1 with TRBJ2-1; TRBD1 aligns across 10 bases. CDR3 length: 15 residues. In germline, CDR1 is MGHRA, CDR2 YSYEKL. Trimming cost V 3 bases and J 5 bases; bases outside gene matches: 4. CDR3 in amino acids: CASSHSGTGDNEQFF. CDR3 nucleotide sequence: TGCGCCAGCAGCCACTCCGGGACAGGGGACAATGAGCAGTTCTTC.

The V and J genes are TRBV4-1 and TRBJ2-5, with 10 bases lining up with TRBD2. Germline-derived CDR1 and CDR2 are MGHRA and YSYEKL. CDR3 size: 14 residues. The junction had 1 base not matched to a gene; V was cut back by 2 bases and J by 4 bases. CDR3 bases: TGCGCCAGCAGCCAACTAGCGGGAGTAGAGACCCAGTACTTC. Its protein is CASSQLAGVETQYF.